A selection of T cell receptor beta chains follows, all from one sample in a study of T-cell reconstitution after alpha-beta-depleted transplantation in children. TCRdb recomputed calls from the PCR reads with MiXCR, one row per CDR3 protein. The sample has approximately 200,000 distinct CDR3 sequences, approximately 6.8% seen once. Specimen: PBMCs, collected before TCRalphabeta/CD19-depleted stem cell transplant. The receptors stem from a girl under two years old with combined immunodeficiency, due to receive a stem cell transplant. Each CDR3 is given with its conserved first and last residue. D genes are given only for firm matches. Expanded clones are given a class, and other clones once, few, many or no size at all.

cdr3_nt,cdr3_aa,cdr3_length,d_call,clone_size,v_call,j_call
TGCGCCAGCAGCCTAACCCGGGGGGACACTGAAGCTTTCTTT,CASSLTRGDTEAFF,14,.,many,TRBV4-3,TRBJ1-1
TGCGCCAGTTGCGTCTGGTGGGAGTTAGAGGGTGAGCAGTTCTTC,CASCVWWELEGEQFF,15,.,many,TRBV5-1,TRBJ2-1
TGTGCCAGCAGTGACGGTCCCGGGGAGCTGTTTTTT,CASSDGPGELFF,12,.,.,TRBV2,TRBJ2-2
TGCAGCGTTGGGTTGTGGATGGGGGCGCCACACGATACGCAGTATTTT,CSVGLWMGAPHDTQYF,16,.,many,TRBV29-1,TRBJ2-3
TGTGCCAGCAGCTCGAATACGGGACCCCTAGGCGAGCAGTACTTC,CASSSNTGPLGEQYF,15,.,many,TRBV7-8,TRBJ2-7
TGTGCCAGTAACGTGGCGGCGGGAGCCACCGGGGAGCTGTTTTTT,CASNVAAGATGELFF,15,TRBD2,many,TRBV28,TRBJ2-2
TGTGCCAGCAACGCCGGAGAAGGGGCGGAGACCCAGTACTTC,CASNAGEGAETQYF,14,.,many,TRBV27,TRBJ2-5
TGCAGCGTTGATGTCGCGGCGGGCTACACCTTC,CSVDVAAGYTF,11,.,many,TRBV29-1,TRBJ1-2
TGTGCCATCAGTGCAGGATCTATATTCGATGACTACGAGCAGTACTTC,CAISAGSIFDDYEQYF,16,.,many,TRBV10-3,TRBJ2-7
TGCAGCGTTGGGGCCAGGGGGGATGGCTACACCTTC,CSVGARGDGYTF,12,TRBD1,many,TRBV29-1,TRBJ1-2
TGTGCCAGCAGCAGACAGGTTGGGCATTTCTATGGCTACACCTTC,CASSRQVGHFYGYTF,15,.,many,TRBV9,TRBJ1-2
TGTGCCAGCAGATTCATCGGACGGAGCTACGAGCAGTACTTC,CASRFIGRSYEQYF,14,.,.,TRBV5-5,TRBJ2-7
TGTGCCAGCAGTTACTCGGGACAGGAGGGACAGCCCCAGCATTTT,CASSYSGQEGQPQHF,15,TRBD1,many,TRBV6-2/TRBV6-3,TRBJ1-5
TGCAGCGTTGTTGGCGGCGCATGGGAGACCCAGTACTTC,CSVVGGAWETQYF,13,.,many,TRBV29-1,TRBJ2-5
TGTGCCAGCAGCCCCTCCGGGACAGATGGAGGGGAGCTGTTTTTT,CASSPSGTDGGELFF,15,TRBD1,many,TRBV7-3,TRBJ2-2
TGTGCCAGCAGTCCGCGTTTCACCTGGGGGCTCGAGCAGTACTTC,CASSPRFTWGLEQYF,15,.,few,TRBV28,TRBJ2-7
TGTGCCACCAGTGGGGAATACGGGGAGACCCAGTACTTC,CATSGEYGETQYF,13,.,.,TRBV24-1,TRBJ2-5
TGCAGCGTTGAGAACTCCCGGGCCCGACTTTTTCCAGCTAACTATGGCTACACCTTC,CSVENSRARLFPANYGYTF,19,.,.,TRBV29-1,TRBJ1-2
TGCGCCAGCAGCCAAGCAGGGGGCGGTCAGCCCCAGCATTTT,CASSQAGGGQPQHF,14,TRBD1,many,TRBV4-1,TRBJ1-5
TGTGCCAGCAGTCCGGACGGGTGGGGTGAGCAGTTCTTC,CASSPDGWGEQFF,13,.,many,TRBV7-9,TRBJ2-1
TGTGCCAGCAGCTTAGTAATGGCGGGATCCTACAATGAGCAGTTCTTC,CASSLVMAGSYNEQFF,16,.,.,TRBV7-6,TRBJ2-1
TGTGCCAGCAGCTACCGACTAGCGGGGGGCTCCCAAGAGACCCAGTACTTC,CASSYRLAGGSQETQYF,17,TRBD2,many,TRBV5-6,TRBJ2-5
TGTGCCAGCAGTTTAGTCCGACAAACCGGGGAGCTGTTTTTT,CASSLVRQTGELFF,14,.,.,TRBV12-3/TRBV12-4,TRBJ2-2
TGTGCCAGCAGCTTAGCCCACCCCGGGGAGCTGTTTTTT,CASSLAHPGELFF,13,.,many,TRBV7-6,TRBJ2-2
TGTGCCAGCAGTTTTGGTCTAGCGGGAGTTATAGATACGCAGTATTTT,CASSFGLAGVIDTQYF,16,TRBD2,many,TRBV27,TRBJ2-3
TGCGCCAGCAGCCTGTCCGTGGGGGTACACGAGCAGTACTTC,CASSLSVGVHEQYF,14,.,many,TRBV4-3,TRBJ2-7
TGTGCCAGCAGCTTCGCTGATACGCAGTATTTT,CASSFADTQYF,11,.,many,TRBV12-3/TRBV12-4,TRBJ2-3
TGTGCCAGCAGCCAATCTAGCGGCCAGCTCTACGAGCAGTACTTC,CASSQSSGQLYEQYF,15,.,.,TRBV16,TRBJ2-7
TGCAGTGCTAGACCGGGACTAGCCAGCAGGAAGGGGTACGAGCAGTACTTC,CSARPGLASRKGYEQYF,17,TRBD2,few,TRBV20-1,TRBJ2-7
TGTGCCATCGGACTAGCGACAAGCAATGAGCAGTTCTTC,CAIGLATSNEQFF,13,TRBD2,once,TRBV6-1,TRBJ2-1
TGCGCCAGCAGCTTGTTAGGGCCGGGCTCCTACGAGCAGTACTTC,CASSLLGPGSYEQYF,15,.,many,TRBV5-1,TRBJ2-7
TGTGCCAGCAGTTACCCTCGAACGGGGGGTGCCTACAATGAGCAGTTCTTC,CASSYPRTGGAYNEQFF,17,TRBD2,.,TRBV6-2/TRBV6-3,TRBJ2-1
TGCGCCAGCAGCCAAGGGACCGGGACATCCGCCTACGAGCAGTACTTC,CASSQGTGTSAYEQYF,16,.,many,TRBV4-3,TRBJ2-7
TGCAGTGCGGAACCGGGACACCAAACCTACGAGCAGTACTTC,CSAEPGHQTYEQYF,14,.,many,TRBV20-1,TRBJ2-7